The sequence of this TCR beta chain was determined in a study of patients and donors after allogeneic stem cell transplantation (TCRdb year 2020). The CDR3 measures 9 amino acids from cysteine to phenylalanine. The entry retains the CDR3 DNA only, 27 bases that are in frame from base 1. Concerning this clonotype: Its antigen has not been determined. Within one base of it there is no much larger clone, and no base qualities were kept.

Libraries were constructed by RT-PCR. TCRdb lists the instrument as NextSeq 550. In-frame beta chains were kept once TCRdb had trimmed the public reads at Q25 with fastp and called clones with MiXCR. Rows merge per CDR3 protein into single entries with the most common DNA and genes. Present in this sample are 98,000 or so distinct CDR3 sequences, around 36% of which were seen just once. The ten largest clones capture 27% of the sample. Sequenced input: blood, either unsorted or a sorted T cell fraction (not recorded which). The clonotype comes from a human donor who was either an allogeneic HSCT recipient or a stem cell or donor lymphocyte infusion donor (not recorded which). It is not recorded whose cells these are; they may come from a transplant donor. The chain is assembled from TRBV23-1 and TRBJ2-5; TRBD2 is perhaps the D gene, given 6 matching bases. TRBV23-1 is labeled an ORF, and its function is uncertain. For the CDR3, the sequence is CEEGETQYF. In nucleotides, the sequence is TGCGAGGAGGGGGAGACCCAGTACTTC.